The rows below give T cell receptor beta chains drawn from one sample of a study of OX40 agonist ivuxolimab in advanced cancers. TCRdb keeps only in-frame clones here, not all; method: immunoSEQ multiplex PCR. The sample holds 75,000 to 95,000 clones, approximately 80% seen once. This material consisted of CD4+ or CD8+ T cells sorted from blood, taken in a trial of the OX40 agonist ivuxolimab. The receptors here all came from an adult with an advanced solid tumor such as melanoma, head and neck, liver or kidney cancer. Both conserved end residues are part of each CDR3. Fields, in order: D gene, CDR3 length, clone size, J gene, V gene, CDR3 DNA, CDR3 protein. D genes are given only for firm matches. A row's size may be missing; if present it is once, few, many or a size class.

d_call: -
cdr3_length: 15
clone_size: -
j_call: TRBJ2-5
v_call: TRBV2
cdr3_nt: TGTGCCAGCAGTGAATGGGGGGCAGGGCTGGAGACCCAGTACTTC
cdr3_aa: CASSEWGAGLETQYF

d_call: -
cdr3_length: 14
clone_size: -
j_call: TRBJ1-2
v_call: TRBV6-1
cdr3_nt: TGTGCCAGCAGTGAAGGGTCCCATAACTATGGCTACACCTTC
cdr3_aa: CASSEGSHNYGYTF

d_call: -
cdr3_length: 14
clone_size: -
j_call: TRBJ1-1
v_call: TRBV9
cdr3_nt: TGTGCCAGCAGCCCTACTTGGGTGAACACTGAAGCTTTCTTT
cdr3_aa: CASSPTWVNTEAFF

d_call: TRBD1
cdr3_length: 15
clone_size: -
j_call: TRBJ2-2
v_call: TRBV5-1
cdr3_nt: TGCGCCAGCTGCCGGGACAGCCTGGGCACCGGGGAGCTGTTTTTT
cdr3_aa: CASCRDSLGTGELFF

d_call: TRBD1
cdr3_length: 14
clone_size: -
j_call: TRBJ1-1
v_call: TRBV4-3
cdr3_nt: TGCGCCAGCAGCCTCCGGACAGGGGGGACTGAAGCTTTCTTT
cdr3_aa: CASSLRTGGTEAFF

d_call: TRBD1
cdr3_length: 14
clone_size: -
j_call: TRBJ1-5
v_call: TRBV7-2
cdr3_nt: TGTGCCAGCAGCTCCCAGGGGGCAGGTCAGCCCCAGCATTTT
cdr3_aa: CASSSQGAGQPQHF

d_call: -
cdr3_length: 15
clone_size: -
j_call: TRBJ1-6
v_call: TRBV28
cdr3_nt: TGTGCCAGCAGACCCGCCGCCGGGTCTAAGTCACCCCTCCACTTT
cdr3_aa: CASRPAAGSKSPLHF

d_call: -
cdr3_length: 13
clone_size: -
j_call: TRBJ2-3
v_call: TRBV10-3
cdr3_nt: TGTGCCATCAGAGATCAGGGCACAGATACGCAGTATTTT
cdr3_aa: CAIRDQGTDTQYF

d_call: -
cdr3_length: 17
clone_size: -
j_call: TRBJ2-4
v_call: TRBV21-1
cdr3_nt: TGTGCCAGCAGCAAAGTATCTTTCGGGGACAGTAAAAACATTCAGTACTTC
cdr3_aa: CASSKVSFGDSKNIQYF

d_call: TRBD1
cdr3_length: 13
clone_size: -
j_call: TRBJ1-6
v_call: TRBV7-3
cdr3_nt: TGTGCCAGCAGCTTAGACAGGGGGTCACCCCTCCACTTT
cdr3_aa: CASSLDRGSPLHF

d_call: -
cdr3_length: 14
clone_size: -
j_call: TRBJ2-3
v_call: TRBV10-3
cdr3_nt: TGTGCCATCGGGGACTGGGATTTATATCATACGCAGTATTTT
cdr3_aa: CAIGDWDLYHTQYF

d_call: TRBD2
cdr3_length: 23
clone_size: -
j_call: TRBJ2-1
v_call: TRBV6-4
cdr3_nt: TGTGCCAGCAGTGACTTTAGCGGAGAGAGTATTTTAGCGGGAGGGCCCGACTACAATGAGCAGTTCTTC
cdr3_aa: CASSDFSGESILAGGPDYNEQFF

d_call: -
cdr3_length: 13
clone_size: medium-sized
j_call: TRBJ1-1
v_call: TRBV14
cdr3_nt: TGTGCCAGCAGGTGGTCCGGGAACACTGAAGCTTTCTTT
cdr3_aa: CASRWSGNTEAFF

d_call: -
cdr3_length: 14
clone_size: -
j_call: TRBJ2-3
v_call: TRBV18
cdr3_nt: TGTGCCAGCTCACCGAGGCTTACCACAGATACGCAGTATTTT
cdr3_aa: CASSPRLTTDTQYF

d_call: TRBD1
cdr3_length: 17
clone_size: -
j_call: TRBJ1-2
v_call: TRBV7-6
cdr3_nt: TGTGCCAGCAGCTTAAGGACAGGGGGCGCAGGTAACTATGGCTACACCTTC
cdr3_aa: CASSLRTGGAGNYGYTF

d_call: TRBD1
cdr3_length: 13
clone_size: -
j_call: TRBJ2-1
v_call: TRBV29-1
cdr3_nt: TGCAGCGTTCTAAGGACAGGGGCGGATGAGCAGTTCTTC
cdr3_aa: CSVLRTGADEQFF

d_call: -
cdr3_length: 12
clone_size: -
j_call: TRBJ1-2
v_call: TRBV5-4
cdr3_nt: TGTGCCAGCACCGACAGGATCTATGGCTACACCTTC
cdr3_aa: CASTDRIYGYTF

d_call: -
cdr3_length: 13
clone_size: -
j_call: TRBJ1-2
v_call: TRBV6-5
cdr3_nt: TGTGCCAGCAGTTACGACAGGAACTATGGCTACACCTTC
cdr3_aa: CASSYDRNYGYTF

d_call: TRBD2
cdr3_length: 15
clone_size: -
j_call: TRBJ2-1
v_call: TRBV9
cdr3_nt: TGTGCCAGCAGCAATAGCGGGGGGGCCTCCAATGAGCAGTTCTTC
cdr3_aa: CASSNSGGASNEQFF

d_call: TRBD1
cdr3_length: 20
clone_size: -
j_call: TRBJ2-4
v_call: TRBV6-1
cdr3_nt: TGTGCCAGCAGTGAAGACCCCGGGACAGGGGGACGATCAGCCAAAAACATTCAGTACTTC
cdr3_aa: CASSEDPGTGGRSAKNIQYF

d_call: -
cdr3_length: 13
clone_size: -
j_call: TRBJ1-5
v_call: TRBV30
cdr3_nt: TGTGCCTGGAGTTCATACAGAAATCAGCCCCAGCATTTT
cdr3_aa: CAWSSYRNQPQHF

d_call: TRBD2
cdr3_length: 16
clone_size: -
j_call: TRBJ2-5
v_call: TRBV6-5
cdr3_nt: TGTGCCAGCAGTTACTCAAGCGGGAGGGCCCTGGAGACCCAGTACTTC
cdr3_aa: CASSYSSGRALETQYF

d_call: TRBD2
cdr3_length: 15
clone_size: -
j_call: TRBJ2-5
v_call: TRBV4-2
cdr3_nt: TGTGCCAGCAGCCAAGGTGGAGCGGGACTGGAGACCCAGTACTTC
cdr3_aa: CASSQGGAGLETQYF

d_call: TRBD1
cdr3_length: 14
clone_size: -
j_call: TRBJ2-1
v_call: TRBV7-2
cdr3_nt: TGTGCCAGCACCCGGGACAGATCCTACAATGAGCAGTTCTTC
cdr3_aa: CASTRDRSYNEQFF

d_call: -
cdr3_length: 13
clone_size: -
j_call: TRBJ1-3
v_call: TRBV6-5
cdr3_nt: TGTGCCAGCAGCCCGATCCGTGGAAACACCATATATTTT
cdr3_aa: CASSPIRGNTIYF

d_call: -
cdr3_length: 13
clone_size: once
j_call: TRBJ1-1
v_call: TRBV7-9
cdr3_nt: TGTGCCAGCAGCTTAAACGGAGACACTGAAGCTTTCTTT
cdr3_aa: CASSLNGDTEAFF

d_call: -
cdr3_length: 13
clone_size: -
j_call: TRBJ2-5
v_call: TRBV6-5
cdr3_nt: TGTGCCAGCAGCGACGATCGAGGGGAGACCCAGTACTTC
cdr3_aa: CASSDDRGETQYF

d_call: TRBD2
cdr3_length: 15
clone_size: -
j_call: TRBJ2-1
v_call: TRBV19
cdr3_nt: TGTGCCAGTAGCCCAAGGACTAGCGGGAGAAATGAGCAGTTCTTC
cdr3_aa: CASSPRTSGRNEQFF

d_call: -
cdr3_length: 16
clone_size: once
j_call: TRBJ1-5
v_call: TRBV18
cdr3_nt: TGTGCCAGCTCACCTAGGGTGGTGAAGGGGAATCAGCCCCAGCATTTT
cdr3_aa: CASSPRVVKGNQPQHF

d_call: -
cdr3_length: 15
clone_size: once
j_call: TRBJ1-1
v_call: TRBV15
cdr3_nt: TGTGCCACCAGCAGAGATTCAGTACGGGGGTCGGAAGCTTTCTTT
cdr3_aa: CATSRDSVRGSEAFF

d_call: TRBD2
cdr3_length: 16
clone_size: few
j_call: TRBJ2-7
v_call: TRBV7-2
cdr3_nt: TGTGCCAGCAGCTCCCAGAGCGGGGGGGGGCCCTACGAGCAGTACTTC
cdr3_aa: CASSSQSGGGPYEQYF

d_call: TRBD2
cdr3_length: 15
clone_size: -
j_call: TRBJ2-1
v_call: TRBV7-3
cdr3_nt: TGTGCCAGCACCCTAGGACTAGCGGGAGACAATGAGCAGTTCTTC
cdr3_aa: CASTLGLAGDNEQFF

d_call: -
cdr3_length: 13
clone_size: few
j_call: TRBJ1-5
v_call: TRBV6-1
cdr3_nt: TGTGCCAGCAGTGAATGGAGGGATCAGCCCCAGCATTTT
cdr3_aa: CASSEWRDQPQHF

d_call: -
cdr3_length: 15
clone_size: -
j_call: TRBJ2-1
v_call: TRBV5-6
cdr3_nt: TGTGCCAGCAACAACCCCCCGGGACTCAACAATGAGCAGTTCTTC
cdr3_aa: CASNNPPGLNNEQFF

d_call: -
cdr3_length: 13
clone_size: -
j_call: TRBJ2-3
v_call: TRBV19
cdr3_nt: TGTGCCAGTAGGGATCGGATGACAGATACGCAGTATTTT
cdr3_aa: CASRDRMTDTQYF

d_call: -
cdr3_length: 11
clone_size: few
j_call: TRBJ1-2
v_call: TRBV28
cdr3_nt: TGTGCCAGCGGGACCGACTATGGCTACACCTTC
cdr3_aa: CASGTDYGYTF

d_call: TRBD1
cdr3_length: 15
clone_size: -
j_call: TRBJ1-6
v_call: TRBV7-6
cdr3_nt: TGTGCCAGCAGCTGGACAGGGACAAATAATTCACCCCTCCACTTT
cdr3_aa: CASSWTGTNNSPLHF

d_call: -
cdr3_length: 16
clone_size: -
j_call: TRBJ2-1
v_call: TRBV30
cdr3_nt: TGTGCCTGGAGACAATTTAGCGGCCCGCGCTACAATGAGCAGTTCTTC
cdr3_aa: CAWRQFSGPRYNEQFF

d_call: TRBD1
cdr3_length: 12
clone_size: -
j_call: TRBJ1-2
v_call: TRBV19
cdr3_nt: TGTGCCAGTTGGGACAGAACCTATGGCTACACCTTC
cdr3_aa: CASWDRTYGYTF

d_call: -
cdr3_length: 11
clone_size: -
j_call: TRBJ2-7
v_call: TRBV30
cdr3_nt: TGTGCCTGGAGTAGTCTCGGTGAGCAGTACTTC
cdr3_aa: CAWSSLGEQYF

d_call: -
cdr3_length: 16
clone_size: -
j_call: TRBJ2-1
v_call: TRBV5-8
cdr3_nt: TGTGCCAGCAGCCCATTGCTTAACAGGGATAACAATGAGCAGTTCTTC
cdr3_aa: CASSPLLNRDNNEQFF

d_call: TRBD1
cdr3_length: 14
clone_size: -
j_call: TRBJ1-2
v_call: TRBV6-6
cdr3_nt: TGTGCCAGCAGGCAGCCGGGACAGAACTATGGCTACACCTTC
cdr3_aa: CASRQPGQNYGYTF

d_call: TRBD1
cdr3_length: 14
clone_size: few
j_call: TRBJ2-1
v_call: TRBV30
cdr3_nt: TGTGCCTGGAGTGGGGGGACAGGGACCAATGAGCAGTTCTTC
cdr3_aa: CAWSGGTGTNEQFF

d_call: TRBD2
cdr3_length: 16
clone_size: -
j_call: TRBJ2-7
v_call: TRBV11-2
cdr3_nt: TGTGCCAGCAGCTCAACCGGACTAGCGGGTGATTACGAGCAGTACTTC
cdr3_aa: CASSSTGLAGDYEQYF